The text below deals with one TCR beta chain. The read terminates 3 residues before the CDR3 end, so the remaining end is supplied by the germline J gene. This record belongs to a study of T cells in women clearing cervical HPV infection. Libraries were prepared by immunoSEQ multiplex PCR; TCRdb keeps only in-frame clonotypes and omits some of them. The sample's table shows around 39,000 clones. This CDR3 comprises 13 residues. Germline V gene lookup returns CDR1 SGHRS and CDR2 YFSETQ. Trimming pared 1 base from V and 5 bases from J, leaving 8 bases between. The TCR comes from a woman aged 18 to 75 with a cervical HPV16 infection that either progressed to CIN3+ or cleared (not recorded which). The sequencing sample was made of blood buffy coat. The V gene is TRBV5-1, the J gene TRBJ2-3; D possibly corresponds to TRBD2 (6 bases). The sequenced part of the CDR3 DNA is TGCGCCAGCAGCTTGACGGGGGAAGATACG. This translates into CASSLTGEDT. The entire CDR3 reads CASSLTGEDTQYF.